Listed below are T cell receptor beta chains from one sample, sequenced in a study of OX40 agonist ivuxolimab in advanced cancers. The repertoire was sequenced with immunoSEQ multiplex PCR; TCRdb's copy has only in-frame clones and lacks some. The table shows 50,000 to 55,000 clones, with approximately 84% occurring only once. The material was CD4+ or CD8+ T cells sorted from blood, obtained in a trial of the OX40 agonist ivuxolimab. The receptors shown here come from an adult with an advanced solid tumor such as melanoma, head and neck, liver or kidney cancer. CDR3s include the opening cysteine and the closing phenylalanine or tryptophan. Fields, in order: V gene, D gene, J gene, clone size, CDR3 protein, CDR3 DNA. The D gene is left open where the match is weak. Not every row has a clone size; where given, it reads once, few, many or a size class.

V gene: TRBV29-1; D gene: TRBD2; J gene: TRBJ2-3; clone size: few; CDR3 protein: CSVDRASGSKEYF; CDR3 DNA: TGCAGCGTTGATCGAGCTAGCGGGAGTAAGGAGTATTTT
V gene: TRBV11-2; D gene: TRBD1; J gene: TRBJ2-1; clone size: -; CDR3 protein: CASSELQGVEQFF; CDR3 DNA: TGTGCCAGCAGCGAGCTACAGGGGGTTGAGCAGTTCTTC
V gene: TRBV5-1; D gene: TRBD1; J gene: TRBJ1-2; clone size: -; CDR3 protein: CASRDNRGRDGYTF; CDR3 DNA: TGCGCCAGCAGAGATAACAGGGGAAGAGATGGCTACACCTTC
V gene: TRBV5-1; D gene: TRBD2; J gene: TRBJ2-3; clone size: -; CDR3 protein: CASSLFSPGGRISRADTQYF; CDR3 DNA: TGCGCCAGCAGCTTGTTTTCCCCTGGCGGGAGGATCTCGCGGGCAGATACGCAGTATTTT
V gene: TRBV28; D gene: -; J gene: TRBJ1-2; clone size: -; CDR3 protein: CASSLNGLGGYTF; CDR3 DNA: TGTGCCAGCAGTTTGAACGGATTGGGCGGCTACACCTTC
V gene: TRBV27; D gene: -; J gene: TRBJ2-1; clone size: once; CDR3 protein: CASSLGRGDEQFF; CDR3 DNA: TGTGCCAGCAGTTTAGGTAGAGGAGATGAGCAGTTCTTC
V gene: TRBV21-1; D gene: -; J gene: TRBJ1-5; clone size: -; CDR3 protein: CASSKSGSVEGYSNQPQHF; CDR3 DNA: TGTGCCAGCAGCAAATCGGGCAGCGTAGAGGGTTACAGCAATCAGCCCCAGCATTTT
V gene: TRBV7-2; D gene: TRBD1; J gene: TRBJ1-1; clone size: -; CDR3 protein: CASSLDRAEAFF; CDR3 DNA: TGTGCCAGCAGCTTGGACAGGGCTGAAGCTTTCTTT
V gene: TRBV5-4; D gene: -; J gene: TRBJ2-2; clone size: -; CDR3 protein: CASSLFGGSYTGELFF; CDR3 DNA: TGTGCCAGCAGCTTGTTTGGGGGGTCGTACACCGGGGAGCTGTTTTTT
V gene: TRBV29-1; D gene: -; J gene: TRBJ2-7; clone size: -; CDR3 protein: CSGSISGNEQYF; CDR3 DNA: TGCAGCGGTAGTATTAGCGGAAACGAGCAGTACTTC
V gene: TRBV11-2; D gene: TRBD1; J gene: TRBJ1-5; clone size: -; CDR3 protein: CASSLGQGPGNQPQHF; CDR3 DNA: TGTGCCAGCAGCTTAGGACAGGGGCCGGGCAATCAGCCCCAGCATTTT
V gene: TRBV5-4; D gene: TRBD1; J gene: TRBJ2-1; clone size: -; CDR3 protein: CASLRDRGSSYNEQFF; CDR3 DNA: TGTGCCAGCCTCCGAGACAGGGGAAGCTCCTACAATGAGCAGTTCTTC
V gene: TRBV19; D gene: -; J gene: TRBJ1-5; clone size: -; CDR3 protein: CASSIDRFSGDSNQPQHF; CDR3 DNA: TGTGCCAGTAGTATAGATAGATTTTCAGGGGACAGCAATCAGCCCCAGCATTTT
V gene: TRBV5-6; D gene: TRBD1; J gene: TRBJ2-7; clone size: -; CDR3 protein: CASRTLQGVYEQYF; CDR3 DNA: TGTGCCAGCAGGACTCTACAGGGGGTTTACGAGCAGTACTTC
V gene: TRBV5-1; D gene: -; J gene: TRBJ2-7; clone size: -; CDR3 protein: CASSPWNPTEQYF; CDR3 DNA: TGCGCCAGCAGCCCCTGGAACCCGACTGAGCAGTACTTC
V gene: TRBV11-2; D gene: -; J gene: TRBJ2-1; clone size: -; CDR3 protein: CASSLYLNQANNEQFF; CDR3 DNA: TGTGCCAGCAGCTTGTACTTAAACCAGGCCAACAATGAGCAGTTCTTC
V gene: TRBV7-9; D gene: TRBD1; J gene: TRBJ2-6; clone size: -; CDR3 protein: CASSGTDFSGANVLTF; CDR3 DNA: TGTGCCAGCAGCGGGACAGACTTCTCTGGGGCCAACGTCCTGACTTTC
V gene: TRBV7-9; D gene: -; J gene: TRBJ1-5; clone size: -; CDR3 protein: CASSLAIGQPQHF; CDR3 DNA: TGTGCCAGCAGCTTGGCCATCGGACAGCCCCAGCATTTT
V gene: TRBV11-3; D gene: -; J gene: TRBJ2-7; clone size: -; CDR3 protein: CASSPAGGEQYF; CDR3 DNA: TGTGCCAGCAGCCCCGCCGGGGGCGAGCAGTACTTC
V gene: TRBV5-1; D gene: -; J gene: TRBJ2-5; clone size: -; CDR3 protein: CASNVLAASQRNQETQYF; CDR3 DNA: TGCGCCAGCAATGTTCTGGCCGCTAGCCAGAGAAACCAAGAGACCCAGTACTTC
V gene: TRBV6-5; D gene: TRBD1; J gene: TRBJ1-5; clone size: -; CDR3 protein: CASSLGTDSNQPQHF; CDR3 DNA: TGTGCCAGCAGCCTCGGGACAGATAGCAATCAGCCCCAGCATTTT
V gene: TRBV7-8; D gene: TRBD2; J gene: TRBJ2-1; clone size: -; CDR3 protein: CASTPVVAGGLSYNEQFF; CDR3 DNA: TGTGCCAGCACGCCCGTAGTAGCGGGAGGGTTGTCCTACAATGAGCAGTTCTTC
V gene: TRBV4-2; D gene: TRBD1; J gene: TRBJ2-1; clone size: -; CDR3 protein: CASSPMTGGKSNEQFF; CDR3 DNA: TGTGCCAGCAGCCCGATGACAGGGGGGAAATCTAATGAGCAGTTCTTC
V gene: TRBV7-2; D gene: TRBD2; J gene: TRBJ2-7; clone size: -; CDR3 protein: CASSSVSGRAFYEQYF; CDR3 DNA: TGTGCCAGCAGCTCGGTTAGCGGGAGGGCCTTTTACGAGCAGTACTTC
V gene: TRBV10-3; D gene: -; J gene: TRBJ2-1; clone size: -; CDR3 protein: CAISESRLATPSYNEQFF; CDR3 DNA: TGTGCCATCAGTGAGTCACGACTGGCAACCCCCTCCTACAATGAGCAGTTCTTC
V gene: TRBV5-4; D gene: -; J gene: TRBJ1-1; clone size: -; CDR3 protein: CASSYGTPGTEAFF; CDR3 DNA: TGTGCCAGCAGCTACGGGACTCCGGGCACTGAAGCTTTCTTT
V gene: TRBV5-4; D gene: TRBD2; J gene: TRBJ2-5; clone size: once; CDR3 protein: CASSVPPRSPGGQETQYF; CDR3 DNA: TGTGCCAGCAGCGTACCCCCGCGGAGTCCCGGGGGGCAAGAGACCCAGTACTTC
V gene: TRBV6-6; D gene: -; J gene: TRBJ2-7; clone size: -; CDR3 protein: CATTLGRGEQYF; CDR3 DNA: TGTGCCACCACCCTGGGGCGGGGCGAGCAGTACTTC
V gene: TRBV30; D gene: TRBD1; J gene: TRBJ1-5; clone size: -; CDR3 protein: CAWSTRQGGISNQPQHF; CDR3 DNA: TGTGCCTGGAGTACGCGACAGGGGGGGATTAGCAATCAGCCCCAGCATTTT
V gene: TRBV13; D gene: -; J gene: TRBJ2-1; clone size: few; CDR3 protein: CASSLDAGLGYNEQFF; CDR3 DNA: TGTGCCAGCAGCTTAGACGCAGGGTTGGGTTACAATGAGCAGTTCTTC
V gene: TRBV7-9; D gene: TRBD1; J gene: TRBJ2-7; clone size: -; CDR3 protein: CASSLGTGGLGQYF; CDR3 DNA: TGTGCCAGCAGCTTAGGGACAGGGGGCCTCGGGCAGTACTTC
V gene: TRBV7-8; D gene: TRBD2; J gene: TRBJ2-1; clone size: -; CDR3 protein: CASSRPSGRAGNEQFF; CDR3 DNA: TGTGCCAGCAGCCGTCCCAGCGGGAGAGCGGGGAATGAGCAGTTCTTC
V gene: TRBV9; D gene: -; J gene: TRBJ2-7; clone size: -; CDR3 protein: CASSVADTSYEQYF; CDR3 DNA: TGTGCCAGCAGCGTAGCGGACACCAGCTACGAGCAGTACTTC
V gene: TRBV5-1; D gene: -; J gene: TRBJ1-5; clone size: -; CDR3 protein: CASSLLGGRNQPQHF; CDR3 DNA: TGCGCCAGCAGCTTGTTGGGGGGCCGCAATCAGCCCCAGCATTTT
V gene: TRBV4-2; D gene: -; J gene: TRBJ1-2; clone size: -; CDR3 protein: CASSLVGFGRGYTF; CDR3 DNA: TGTGCCAGCAGCTTGGTGGGGTTCGGGAGGGGCTACACCTTC
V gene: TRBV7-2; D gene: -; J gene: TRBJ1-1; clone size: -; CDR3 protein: CASSLNSLNTEAFF; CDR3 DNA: TGTGCCAGCAGCTTAAACAGTCTGAACACTGAAGCTTTCTTT
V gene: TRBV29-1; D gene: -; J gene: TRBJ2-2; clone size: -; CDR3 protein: CSVGTHNTGELFF; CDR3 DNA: TGCAGCGTTGGGACTCATAACACCGGGGAGCTGTTTTTT
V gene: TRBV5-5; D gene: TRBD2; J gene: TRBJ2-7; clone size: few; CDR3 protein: CASSFGLGSSEQYF; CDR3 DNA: TGTGCCAGCAGCTTCGGACTAGGGAGCAGCGAGCAGTACTTC
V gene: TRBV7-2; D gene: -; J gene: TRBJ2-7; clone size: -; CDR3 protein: CASSKTAYEQYF; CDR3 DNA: TGTGCCAGCAGTAAGACAGCGTACGAGCAGTACTTC
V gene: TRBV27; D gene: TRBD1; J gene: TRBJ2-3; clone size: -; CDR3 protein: CASSRQGNTDTQYF; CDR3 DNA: TGTGCCAGCAGTCGACAGGGGAACACAGATACGCAGTATTTT
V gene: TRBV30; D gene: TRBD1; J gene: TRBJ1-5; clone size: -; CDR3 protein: CAWSPYRGGGNQPQHF; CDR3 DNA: TGTGCCTGGAGTCCATACAGGGGCGGGGGCAATCAGCCCCAGCATTTT
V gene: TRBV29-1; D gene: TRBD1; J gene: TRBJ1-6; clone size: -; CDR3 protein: CILLTGPTHNSPLHF; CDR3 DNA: TGCATCCTATTGACAGGGCCCACTCATAATTCACCCCTCCACTTT
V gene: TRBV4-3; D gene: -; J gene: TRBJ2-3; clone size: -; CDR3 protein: CASSQGRSDTQYF; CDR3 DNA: TGCGCCAGCAGCCAAGGGAGGTCAGATACGCAGTATTTT
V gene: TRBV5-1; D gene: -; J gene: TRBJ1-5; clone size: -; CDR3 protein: CASSLEGEHQPQHF; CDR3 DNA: TGCGCCAGCAGCTTGGAGGGGGAGCATCAGCCCCAGCATTTT
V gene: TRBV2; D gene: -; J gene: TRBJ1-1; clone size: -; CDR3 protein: CASTGQVGTEAFF; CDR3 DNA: TGTGCCAGCACCGGGCAGGTCGGCACTGAAGCTTTCTTT
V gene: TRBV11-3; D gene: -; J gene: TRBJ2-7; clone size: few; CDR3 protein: CASSLGGGGYEQYF; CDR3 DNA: TGTGCCAGCAGCTTAGGAGGGGGGGGCTACGAGCAGTACTTC
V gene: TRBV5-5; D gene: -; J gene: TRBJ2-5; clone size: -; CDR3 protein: CASSFSGLQETQYF; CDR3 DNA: TGTGCCAGCAGCTTTTCAGGGCTCCAAGAGACCCAGTACTTC
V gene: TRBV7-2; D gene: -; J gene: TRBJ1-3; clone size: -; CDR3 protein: CASSLAASTGNTIYF; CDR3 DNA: TGTGCCAGCAGCTTAGCGGCGAGCACTGGAAACACCATATATTTT
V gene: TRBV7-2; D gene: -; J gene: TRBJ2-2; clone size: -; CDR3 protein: CASSLRPIAPNTGELFF; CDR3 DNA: TGTGCCAGCAGCTTAAGGCCAATCGCGCCGAACACCGGGGAGCTGTTTTTT
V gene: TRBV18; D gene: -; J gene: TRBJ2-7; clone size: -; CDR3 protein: CASSPGREQYF; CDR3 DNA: TGTGCCAGCTCACCAGGGAGGGAGCAGTACTTC
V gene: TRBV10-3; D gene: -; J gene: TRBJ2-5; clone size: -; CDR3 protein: CAISQGSLPQETQYF; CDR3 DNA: TGTGCCATCAGTCAGGGTAGCTTACCACAAGAGACCCAGTACTTC
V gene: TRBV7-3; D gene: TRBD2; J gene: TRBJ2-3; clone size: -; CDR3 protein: CASSLRRGVEREIQTDTQYF; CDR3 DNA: TGTGCCAGCAGCTTAAGAAGGGGTGTCGAGCGGGAGATCCAGACAGATACGCAGTATTTT
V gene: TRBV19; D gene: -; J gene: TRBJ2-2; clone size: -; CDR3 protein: CASKLATGELFF; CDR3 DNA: TGTGCCAGTAAGTTAGCGACCGGGGAGCTGTTTTTT
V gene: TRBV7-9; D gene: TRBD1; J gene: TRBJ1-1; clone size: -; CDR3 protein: CASSLMGGQGMNTEAFF; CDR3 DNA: TGTGCCAGCAGCTTGATGGGTGGACAGGGTATGAACACTGAAGCTTTCTTT